The 23 T cell receptor beta chains below were found in one sample sequenced in a study of blood T cell repertoires in COVID-19. Some clones are missing from TCRdb's copy, which holds only in-frame ones; the method was immunoSEQ multiplex PCR. The data contain roughly 380,000 clones, roughly 86% of them singletons. Sequencing input: PBMCs or T cells enriched from blood (not recorded which). The receptor set was obtained from a man aged 30 to 45 who had recovered from COVID-19.

V is TRBV10-1 and J is TRBJ2-1; 9 bases match TRBD1. V shed 6 bases and J 9 bases; nucleotides not matched to a gene: 6. The CDR3 loop spans 13 amino acids. Germline CDR1 is WNHNN and CDR2 is SYGVQD (reference sequence). The CDR3, as DNA: TGCGCCAGCAGCGGGACAGGGAATTTTGAGCAGTTCTTC. Translating gives CASSGTGNFEQFF.

V is TRBV5-1 and J is TRBJ2-2; 8 nucleotides match TRBD1. This CDR3 has 15 residues. Germline CDR1 SGHRS, CDR2 YFSETQ. Trimming removed 3 bases from V and 4 bases from J; junction bases left unmatched: 5. Here the CDR3 reads CASSSTGASTGELFF. CDR3 sequence (DNA): TGCGCCAGCAGCTCGACAGGGGCCTCCACCGGGGAGCTGTTTTTT.

The V gene is TRBV12-5, the J gene TRBJ2-5; 7 positions match TRBD1. Germline values: CDR1 LGHNT, CDR2 FRNRAP. The J segment lost 0 bases and the V segment lost 6 bases, leaving 7 bases of the junction unmatched. The CDR3 contains 15 residues. CDR3 residues: CASGPGTVDQETQYF. Here the CDR3 DNA reads TGTGCTAGTGGCCCCGGGACAGTCGACCAAGAGACCCAGTACTTC. The full variable domain, its missing parts supplied by reference TRBV12-5 and TRBJ2-5, is DARVTQTPRHKVTEMGQEVTMRCQPILGHNTVFWYRQTMMQGLELLAYFRNRAPLDDSGMPKDRFSAEMPDATLATLKIQPSEPRDSAVYFCASGPGTVDQETQYFGPGTRLLVL.

The J gene is TRBJ2-3, the V gene TRBV6-4; TRBD2 aligns across 10 bases. Germline CDR1 reads MRHNA; CDR2 reads SNTAGT. CDR3 length equals 15 residues. V lost 6 bases to trimming and J lost 5 bases; unmatched junction nucleotides: 8. Here the CDR3 reads CASRSGGAVKDTQYF. CDR3 nucleotides: TGTGCCAGCAGGAGCGGGGGGGCCGTCAAAGATACGCAGTATTTT.

In its sample, this clone was seen many times. This chain links TRBV5-4 with TRBJ2-7, with D possibly TRBD2 on 5 matching bases. The CDR3 loop spans 14 amino acids. Germline-derived CDR1 and CDR2 are SGHNT and YYREEE (reference sequence). Trimming stripped 2 bases from V and 5 bases from J, with 14 bases between. CDR3 coding DNA: TGTGCCAGCAGCTTCAGGCTAGGAGGTAACGAGCAGTACTTC. The encoded protein is CASSFRLGGNEQYF. The full variable domain, its missing parts supplied by reference TRBV5-4 and TRBJ2-7, is ETGVTQSPTHLIKTRGQQVTLRCSSQSGHNTVSWYQQALGQGPQFIFQYYREEENGRGNFPPRFSGLQFPNYSSELNVNALELDDSALYLCASSFRLGGNEQYFGPGTRLTVT.

The J gene is TRBJ1-6, the V gene TRBV2; 9 nucleotides agree with TRBD1. In germline, CDR1 is SNHLY, CDR2 FYNNEI. The CDR3 runs to 13 residues. V trimming: 6 bases; J trimming: 12 bases; junction bases outside the gene matches: 6. CDR3 sequence: CASRAGQGVPLHF. Here the CDR3 DNA reads TGTGCCAGCAGGGCGGGACAGGGAGTACCCCTCCACTTT.

This chain joins TRBV12-3 or TRBV12-4 and TRBJ1-1, with a weak D call TRBD1 (6 bases). The germline V and J ends were trimmed by 6 bases and 4 bases, with 12 bases remaining between them. The CDR3 loop spans 13 amino acids. The CDR3, as DNA: TGTGCCAGCAGCCCCGGACAGCCCACTGAAGCTTTCTTT. Protein sequence: CASSPGQPTEAFF.

The V call is TRBV30, the J call TRBJ1-1, with D perhaps matching TRBD1 (6 bases). This CDR3 is 10 amino acids long. The V end was cut by 7 bases, the J end by 11 bases, with 14 bases between. Germline V gives CDR1 GTSNPN, CDR2 SVGIG (reference sequence). The CDR3 here is CASNRVVAFF. The CDR3 DNA follows: TGTGCCTCTAACAGGGTAGTGGCTTTCTTT.

This clone was counted once. The chain recombines TRBV5-1 with TRBJ1-2, with 9 bases identical to TRBD1. The germline V gene encodes CDR1 SGHRS and CDR2 YFSETQ. The CDR3 totals 17 residues. Trimming removed 0 bases from V and 6 bases from J; junction bases left unmatched: 12. This chain's CDR3 is CASSLEGTGWARDGYTF. CDR3 coding DNA: TGCGCCAGCAGCTTGGAGGGGACAGGGTGGGCAAGGGATGGCTACACCTTC.

This clone is a singleton in its sample. This rearrangement joins TRBV7-2 to TRBJ2-7, with 11 bases matching TRBD2. The length of the CDR3 is 15 residues. Germline CDR1 and CDR2: SGHTA and FQGNSA. Unmatched junction bases numbered 8, after V lost 5 bases and J lost 5 bases. CDR3 in DNA: TGTGCCAGCAGCACTAGCGGGGGAAAGGGGAACGAGCAGTACTTC. It encodes CASSTSGGKGNEQYF.

This clone occurred once. V is TRBV5-6 and J is TRBJ2-1, with D tentatively TRBD1 (6 bases). Trimming left V 3 bases short and J 9 bases short, with 10 bases between. This CDR3 is 12 amino acids long. CDR1 is SGHDT, CDR2 YYEEEE, per germline. Written as DNA, the CDR3 is TGTGCCAGCAGCTCAGGGGACACTGAGCAGTTCTTC. Its translation is CASSSGDTEQFF.

The rearrangement uses TRBV10-1 and TRBJ2-1, with no clear D. The CDR3 extends over 12 amino acids. From germline, CDR1 is WNHNN and CDR2 SYGVQD (reference sequence). V was pared by 3 bases and J by 6 bases, with 6 bases between. CDR3 nucleotides: TGCGCCAGCAGTGACCAGTTCAATGAGCAGTTCTTC. This encodes CASSDQFNEQFF.

This rearrangement joins TRBV9 to TRBJ2-5; D ambiguous. The V end was cut by 0 bases, the J end by 5 bases, with 14 bases between. The CDR3 covers 15 residues. CDR1 is SGDLS and CDR2 is YYNGEE in the germline V gene. CDR3 sequence (DNA): TGTGCCAGCAGCGTAGGCGGCCGCGGAAGTGAGACCCAGTACTTC. Encoded protein: CASSVGGRGSETQYF.

The chain has TRBV27 and TRBJ2-7; no reliable D call. Germline V gene data show CDR1 as MNHEY and CDR2 as SMNVEV (reference sequence). The germline V and J ends were trimmed by 6 bases and 3 bases, with 15 bases remaining between them. The CDR3 consists of 14 residues. The CDR3: CASSSLPIFYEQYF. In nucleotides, the CDR3 is TGTGCCAGCAGCTCACTCCCAATTTTCTACGAGCAGTACTTC.

This sequence joins TRBV9 and TRBJ2-3; D is unclear. The CDR3 extends over 15 amino acids. Per germline, CDR1 SGDLS and CDR2 YYNGEE. Trimming stripped 5 bases from V and 0 bases from J, with 13 bases between. This CDR3 is CASRRGHESTDTQYF. CDR3 nucleotides: TGTGCCAGCAGAAGAGGTCATGAGAGCACAGATACGCAGTATTTT.

The chain has TRBV27 and TRBJ2-5, with TRBD2 as a possible D gene (6 bases). This CDR3 comprises 12 residues. Germline V CDR1 and CDR2: MNHEY, SMNVEV (reference sequence). Trimming took off 4 bases at V and 9 bases at J, with 12 bases between the two ends. The CDR3 DNA reads TGTGCCAGCAGTTCTTCCGGCGGGGCCCAGTACTTC. It is translated as CASSSSGGAQYF.

The chain is built from TRBV19 and TRBJ2-7; 8 nucleotides match TRBD1. Germline V gene data show CDR1 as LNHDA and CDR2 as SQIVND (reference sequence). V lost 5 bases, J lost 6 bases, and 9 bases stayed unmatched. The CDR3 sequence is 14 residues long. In nucleotides, the CDR3 is TGTGCCAGTAGTCCAAGGACAGGGCTTTCCGAGCAGTACTTC. Translating it yields CASSPRTGLSEQYF.

The rearrangement uses TRBV18 and TRBJ1-2; 7 bases are a match to TRBD1. The CDR3 totals 15 residues. V dropped 8 bases and J dropped 8; count of bases not matched to a gene: 17. Germline V gene sequence: CDR1 KGHSH, CDR2 LQKENI. This CDR3 is CASRTSAQGGGGYTF. In DNA form, the CDR3 reads TGTGCCAGCCGTACAAGCGCCCAGGGGGGTGGCGGCTACACCTTC.

The V and J genes are TRBV5-1 and TRBJ1-2; D perhaps matches TRBD1 (5 bases). Deletions cut 4 bases from V and 5 bases from J, with 15 bases between. In germline, CDR1 is SGHRS, CDR2 YFSETQ. This CDR3 has 14 amino acids. CDR3 loop: CASSPAAGLYGYTF. The CDR3 DNA sequence: TGCGCCAGCAGCCCGGCCGCAGGGCTGTATGGCTACACCTTC.

The chain uses TRBV19 and TRBJ2-3, with D possibly TRBD2 on 5 matching bases. V lost 4 bases and J 4 bases, leaving 12 bases between the germline ends. The CDR3 totals 14 residues. CDR1 LNHDA and CDR2 SQIVND come from the germline V gene (reference sequence). CDR3 DNA sequence: TGTGCCAGTAGTAGGGATGGGAGCGCAGATACGCAGTATTTT. Protein product: CASSRDGSADTQYF.

The chain couples TRBV2 to TRBJ1-2, with TRBD1 matching 7 bases. V shed 7 bases, J shed 2 bases, and the junction held 4 bases outside the gene matches. The CDR3 covers 13 residues. Germline assignment: CDR1 SNHLY and CDR2 FYNNEI. The CDR3 here is CASTMGQNYGYTF. CDR3 nucleotides: TGTGCCAGCACAATGGGACAGAACTATGGCTACACCTTC.

Concerning this clone itself: Additional DNA sequences in this sample encode the identical CDR3. This chain uses TRBV18 with TRBJ1-5; 8 bases map to TRBD1. The CDR3 has 16 residues. Per the germline V gene, CDR1 is KGHSH and CDR2 is LQKENI. V was clipped by 3 bases and J by 0 bases; unmatched bases: 4. As DNA, the CDR3 is TGTGCCAGCTCACCTGGGACAGGTCCTAGCAATCAGCCCCAGCATTTT. Its protein is CASSPGTGPSNQPQHF.

The rearrangement links TRBV3-1 (or the pseudogene TRBV3-2) to TRBJ1-2; 7 bases map to TRBD1. Losses at the gene ends were 4 bases for V and 1 base for J; bases not matched to a gene: 3. This CDR3 is built from 14 residues. In germline, CDR1 is LGHDT, CDR2 YNNKEL (reference sequence). The CDR3 region is CASSLQGFNYGYTF. In nucleotides, the CDR3 is TGTGCCAGCAGCCTACAGGGGTTTAACTATGGCTACACCTTC.